This entry lists 18 T cell receptor beta chains sequenced from one sample in a study of blood T cell repertoires in COVID-19. This table comes from immunoSEQ multiplex PCR, and its TCRdb copy is limited to in-frame clones, with some not included. The sample holds approximately 250,000 clones, 65% to 90% seen once. Source material: peripheral blood. The source is a young man with active or convalescent COVID-19.

This clone has a single count. The chain has TRBV6-2 or TRBV6-3 and TRBJ1-2, with D maybe TRBD1 (6 bases). The V and J ends lost 6 bases and 6 bases respectively, with 38 bases between them. CDR1 is MNHEY and CDR2 is SVGEGT in the germline V gene. CDR3 length equals 21 residues. CDR3 sequence reads: CASRYIRQANTHVERKNGYTF. CDR3 nucleotide sequence: TGTGCCAGCAGATACATTCGACAGGCTAATACACACGTGGAGCGGAAAAATGGCTACACCTTC.

The chain has TRBV11-2 and TRBJ2-1, with 7 nucleotides matching TRBD2. CDR1 SGHAT and CDR2 FQNNGV come from the germline V gene. Trimming removed 0 bases from V and 8 bases from J; junction bases left unmatched: 7. The CDR3 totals 15 residues. Written as DNA, the CDR3 is TGTGCCAGCAGCTTAGATCAGGGACTAATCTATGAGCAGTTCTTC. It encodes CASSLDQGLIYEQFF.

This clone has only a few counts. DNA of the CDR3: TGTGCCAGTAGACCGACAGGGTGGCGGGAAAAACTGTTTTTT. Residues: CASRPTGWREKLFF. This chain connects TRBV19 to TRBJ1-4; 7 positions match TRBD1. The CDR3 runs 14 residues. Trimming at V came to 6 bases and at J to 8 bases, leaving 9 bases not matched to a gene. Germline CDR1 and CDR2: LNHDA and SQIVND (reference sequence).

The J gene is TRBJ1-5, the V gene TRBV29-1; maybe TRBD1 (5 bases). This CDR3 is 15 amino acids long. The V gene's germline CDR1 is SQVTM and CDR2 ANQGSEA. V lost 7 bases and J 8 bases, leaving 24 bases between the germline ends. This CDR3 is CSAREGQGGFEPQHF. In nucleotides, the CDR3 is TGCAGCGCTAGGGAGGGGCAGGGAGGTTTCGAGCCCCAGCATTTT.

The V and J genes are TRBV7-2 and TRBJ1-2; 7 bases map to TRBD1. This CDR3 has 17 residues. With 5 bases clipped from V and 8 bases from J, the junction kept 20 bases outside the gene matches. Germline assignment: CDR1 SGHTA and CDR2 FQGNSA. In DNA form, the CDR3 reads TGTGCCAGCAGCCGCAGTCCAACGCCGGGACAGTGGCAGGGCTACACCTTC. It translates to CASSRSPTPGQWQGYTF.

The CDR3 is CASSYPPGQGPYEQYF. CDR3 in DNA: TGTGCCAGCAGTTACCCCCCCGGACAGGGGCCCTACGAGCAGTACTTC. The rearrangement uses TRBV6-6 and TRBJ2-7; 9 bases are a match to TRBD1. Per germline, CDR1 MNHNY and CDR2 SVGAGI (reference sequence). The CDR3 consists of 16 residues. The ends lost 2 bases at V and 2 bases at J; junction bases unmatched: 7.

The chain is built from TRBV5-4 and TRBJ1-1; D not certain. Trimming took 5 bases from V and 3 from J, leaving 14 bases between them. The CDR3 runs 14 residues. CDR1 SGHNT and CDR2 YYREEE come from the germline V gene (reference sequence). The CDR3 sequence is CASRSLSGDTEAFF. CDR3 DNA sequence: TGTGCCAGCAGATCGCTCAGTGGAGACACTGAAGCTTTCTTT.

The chain combines TRBV18 with TRBJ1-2; D gene ambiguous. The ends were cut back, 3 bases at V and 8 bases at J, with 19 bases in the middle. The CDR3 consists of 15 residues. Germline V gene lookup returns CDR1 KGHSH and CDR2 LQKENI. CDR3 nucleotides: TGTGCCAGCTCACCGGCGGGCGGGGAACTAGGCGGCTACACCTTC. Protein product: CASSPAGGELGGYTF.

This chain links TRBV7-2 with TRBJ2-7; tentative D call: TRBD2 (6 bases). Deletions cut 4 bases from V and 1 base from J, with 11 bases between. The CDR3 has 14 amino acids. Germline V gene lookup returns CDR1 SGHTA and CDR2 FQGNSA. CDR3 sequence reads: CASSWMGGSYEQYF. The CDR3 region has the DNA TGTGCCAGCAGCTGGATGGGGGGTTCCTACGAGCAGTACTTC.

The rearrangement joins TRBV6-5 to TRBJ1-2; no reliable D call. Per germline, CDR1 MNHEY and CDR2 SVGAGI. V was shortened by 5 bases and J by 8 bases, with 9 bases between the two germline ends. The CDR3 loop spans 11 amino acids. The CDR3 DNA sequence: TGTGCCAGCAGTCCAACTCGGGGCTACACCTTC. Protein product: CASSPTRGYTF.

This clone was seen only once. The chain uses TRBV7-9 and TRBJ2-7; TRBD1 aligns across 8 bases. The CDR3 is 15 amino acids. Germline V gives CDR1 SEHNR, CDR2 FQNEAQ (reference sequence). Trimming removed 7 bases from V and 4 bases from J; junction bases left unmatched: 12. CDR3 nucleotide sequence: TGTGCCAGCATCAACTCCGGGACAGGATCTTACGAGCAGTACTTC. As protein: CASINSGTGSYEQYF. The complete variable domain, with remaining parts taken from reference TRBV7-9 and TRBJ2-7, reads DTGVSQNPRHKITKRGQNVTFRCDPISEHNRLYWYRQTLGQGPEFLTYFQNEAQLEKSRLLSDRFSAERPKGSFSTLEIQRTEQGDSAMYLCASINSGTGSYEQYFGPGTRLTVT.

This clone occurred once. The chain uses TRBV7-9 and TRBJ1-2, with D perhaps TRBD1 (5 bases). CDR1 is SEHNR, CDR2 FQNEAQ, per germline (reference sequence). Trimming took 3 bases from V and 4 from J, leaving 12 bases between them. The CDR3 covers 14 residues. The chain's CDR3 is CASSLGQQSYGYTF. For the CDR3, the DNA is TGTGCCAGCAGCTTGGGGCAGCAAAGCTATGGCTACACCTTC.

This chain joins TRBV7-6 and TRBJ1-6, with D possibly TRBD1 on 6 matching bases. The ends were cut back, 3 bases at V and 0 bases at J, with 12 bases in the middle. The CDR3 covers 17 residues. Germline assignment: CDR1 SGHVS and CDR2 FNYEAQ. Written as DNA, the CDR3 is TGTGCCAGCAGCTTGGGGTCAGGGGACTCCTATAATTCACCCCTCCACTTT. Translating gives CASSLGSGDSYNSPLHF.

This clone occurred a few times. The chain combines TRBV5-1 with TRBJ1-5; D gene uncertain. CDR1 is SGHRS, CDR2 YFSETQ, per germline. This CDR3 contains 15 residues. The V and J ends lost 4 bases and 0 bases respectively, with 11 bases between them. The CDR3 DNA is TGCGCCAGCAGCCCGACGGACTATAGCAATCAGCCCCAGCATTTT. It is translated as CASSPTDYSNQPQHF.

V gene TRBV5-4 combines with J gene TRBJ2-7; 14 bases agree with TRBD2. The CDR3 has 20 amino acids. The V segment lost 5 bases and the J segment 3 bases; nucleotides outside the gene matches: 19. From germline, CDR1 is SGHNT and CDR2 YYREEE (reference sequence). The CDR3 is CASRIETGTSGGQGNYEQYF. CDR3 bases: TGTGCCAGCAGAATCGAGACCGGGACTAGCGGGGGCCAAGGGAACTACGAGCAGTACTTC. Using reference TRBV5-4 and TRBJ2-7 for the parts outside the CDR3, the full variable domain is ETGVTQSPTHLIKTRGQQVTLRCSSQSGHNTVSWYQQALGQGPQFIFQYYREEENGRGNFPPRFSGLQFPNYSSELNVNALELDDSALYLCASRIETGTSGGQGNYEQYFGPGTRLTVT.

The chain is built from TRBV18 and TRBJ1-2; 9 positions match TRBD1. The germline CDR1 and CDR2 sequences are KGHSH and LQKENI. Trimming cost V 5 bases and J 0 bases; bases outside gene matches: 10. This CDR3 spans 17 amino acids. Here the CDR3 reads CASSVDRGSSSNYGYTF. Here the CDR3 DNA reads TGTGCCAGCTCAGTAGACAGGGGGTCGTCCTCTAACTATGGCTACACCTTC. Variable domain in full (rest from reference TRBV18 and TRBJ1-2): NAGVMQNPRHLVRRRGQEARLRCSPMKGHSHVYWYRQLPEEGLKFMVYLQKENIIDESGMPKERFSAEFPKEGPSILRIQQVVRGDSAAYFCASSVDRGSSSNYGYTFGSGTRLTVV.

The chain carries TRBV13 and TRBJ1-1; 10 bases line up with TRBD1. Per the germline V gene, CDR1 is PRHDT and CDR2 is FYEKMQ (reference sequence). Germline trimming cut 5 bases from V and 3 bases from J; bases unmatched to any gene: 6. This CDR3 has 15 amino acids. CDR3 sequence: CASSATGTGDTEAFF. In DNA form, the CDR3 reads TGTGCCAGCAGCGCCACCGGGACAGGGGACACTGAAGCTTTCTTT.

The gene calls are TRBV27 and TRBJ2-7, with 8 nucleotides matching TRBD1. V trimming: 5 bases; J trimming: 5 bases; junction bases outside the gene matches: 17. Per germline, CDR1 MNHEY and CDR2 SMNVEV (reference sequence). The CDR3 is 17 amino acids. CDR3 sequence reads: CASSPAGTGGSSDEQYF. CDR3 nucleotides: TGTGCCAGCAGTCCCGCTGGGACAGGCGGTTCCTCTGACGAGCAGTACTTC.